A single sample gave rise to the 28 T cell receptor beta chains below, sequenced in a study of T cells in tuberculosis. Some clones are missing from TCRdb's copy, which holds only in-frame ones; the method was immunoSEQ multiplex PCR. The sample shows roughly 34,000 clones, about 90% of them seen only once. The specimen was PBMCs. All receptors come from a donor between 10 and 35 years old with latent tuberculosis or without tuberculosis infection. Some clones in this sample may be carry-over from other donors' samples.

This chain joins TRBV7-9 and TRBJ2-1; tentative D call: TRBD1 (6 bases). This CDR3 is 15 amino acids long. V lost 6 bases and J 4 bases, leaving 16 bases between the germline ends. Germline V gene data show CDR1 as SEHNR and CDR2 as FQNEAQ (reference sequence). The CDR3 DNA is TGTGCCAGCAGGCCCTGGGACAACCTATACAATGAGCAGTTCTTC. This gives the protein CASRPWDNLYNEQFF.

This clone has just one count. This chain links TRBV7-9 with TRBJ2-2; D not resolved. The CDR3 runs 12 residues. The V gene's germline CDR1 is SEHNR and CDR2 FQNEAQ (reference sequence). V dropped 8 bases and J dropped 6 bases, with 10 bases sitting between them. The CDR3 nucleotides are TGTGCCAGCTCTATTATCGCCGGGGAGCTGTTTTTT. Residues: CASSIIAGELFF.

The gene calls are TRBV19 and TRBJ2-6; 8 nucleotides align to TRBD1. Unmatched junction bases numbered 10, after V lost 5 bases and J lost 1 base. The CDR3 covers 18 residues. Germline V gene lookup returns CDR1 LNHDA and CDR2 SQIVND (reference sequence). The CDR3 sequence: CASSPNRGAVSGANVLTF. DNA of the CDR3: TGTGCCAGTAGTCCTAACAGGGGGGCGGTTTCTGGGGCCAACGTCCTGACTTTC.

The chain uses TRBV10-2 and TRBJ1-2; 9 bases align to TRBD1. The CDR3 has 12 amino acids. J lost 6 bases, V lost 4 bases, and 0 bases had no gene match. Germline loops: CDR1 WSHSY, CDR2 SAAADI. The CDR3 region has the DNA TGCGCCAGCAGTGGGGACAGGGATGGCTACACCTTC. Its protein is CASSGDRDGYTF.

This chain uses TRBV5-1 with TRBJ2-1; D unresolved. The germline V gene encodes CDR1 SGHRS and CDR2 YFSETQ. This CDR3 has 15 amino acids. V shed 2 bases and J shed 7 bases, with 16 bases lying between them. The DNA of the CDR3 is TGCGCCAGCAGCTTTGTCGCAGAAACCGATAATGAGCAGTTCTTC. This codes for CASSFVAETDNEQFF.

The chain joins TRBV9 to TRBJ2-3; TRBD2 agrees at 12 bases. Germline V gene data show CDR1 as SGDLS and CDR2 as YYNGEE. The CDR3 is 20 residues long. Trimming cost V 3 bases and J 0 bases; bases outside gene matches: 14. The chain's CDR3 is CASSGGLAGRRRYSTDTQYF. The CDR3 DNA follows: TGTGCCAGCAGCGGCGGACTAGCGGGACGTAGACGATATAGCACAGATACGCAGTATTTT. The full variable domain, with the rest looked up from reference TRBV9 and TRBJ2-3, is DSGVTQTPKHLITATGQRVTLRCSPRSGDLSVYWYQQSLDQGLQFLIQYYNGEERAKGNILERFSAQQFPDLHSELNLSSLELGDSALYFCASSGGLAGRRRYSTDTQYFGPGTRLTVL.

This chain links TRBV5-1 with TRBJ1-1; D might be TRBD1 (5 bases). V gave up 0 bases and J gave up 5 bases, with 8 bases separating them. The CDR3 is made up of 13 amino acids. Germline lookup yields CDR1 SGHRS and CDR2 YFSETQ. The CDR3 loop reads CASSLGTGTEAFF. The CDR3, as DNA: TGCGCCAGCAGCTTGGGCACAGGAACTGAAGCTTTCTTT.

The chain carries TRBV28 and TRBJ2-5; 8 bases line up with TRBD1. The CDR3 runs to 17 residues. Looked up from germline, CDR1 is MDHEN and CDR2 is SYDVKM. The ends lost 1 base at V and 3 bases at J; junction bases unmatched: 10. The CDR3 loop reads CASSLSLGKQGEETQYF. DNA of the CDR3: TGTGCCAGCAGTTTATCTCTAGGGAAACAGGGGGAAGAGACCCAGTACTTC.

The V gene is TRBV2, the J gene TRBJ1-1; 9 nucleotides align to TRBD1. This CDR3 has 13 amino acids. Germline V lookup: CDR1 SNHLY, CDR2 FYNNEI. V gave up 3 bases and J gave up 8 bases; unmatched junction bases: 4. The CDR3 spells CASSDRQGGEAFF. CDR3 sequence (DNA): TGTGCCAGCAGTGATAGACAGGGGGGCGAAGCTTTCTTT. The whole variable domain, filled in from reference TRBV2 and TRBJ1-1, reads EPEVTQTPSHQVTQMGQEVILRCVPISNHLYFYWYRQILGQKVEFLVSFYNNEISEKSEIFDDQFSVERPDGSNFTLKIRSTKLEDSAMYFCASSDRQGGEAFFGQGTRLTVV.

This clone was recorded once. The chain links TRBV6-5 to TRBJ2-1; D might be TRBD1 (6 bases). CDR1 MNHEY and CDR2 SVGAGI come from the germline V gene. V shed 2 bases and J shed 5 bases, with 13 bases lying between them. The CDR3 is 15 residues long. CDR3 DNA sequence: TGTGCCAGCAGTTACGCAGGGGCCGGAAACAATGAGCAGTTCTTC. This encodes CASSYAGAGNNEQFF.

The V and J genes are TRBV27 and TRBJ1-1; perhaps TRBD1 as D (6 bases). The germline CDR1 and CDR2 sequences are MNHEY and SMNVEV (reference sequence). V gave up 3 bases and J gave up 2 bases, with 13 bases separating them. CDR3 length equals 15 residues. In DNA, the CDR3 is TGTGCCAGCAGTTTGTGGGGGCGCCCTAACACTGAAGCTTTCTTT. It encodes CASSLWGRPNTEAFF.

The chain has TRBV6-1 and TRBJ2-2; 7 nucleotides line up with TRBD2. Germline loops: CDR1 MNHNS, CDR2 SASEGT. With V trimmed by 3 bases and J by 4 bases, 11 bases remained unmatched. The CDR3 has 17 residues. As DNA, the CDR3 is TGTGCCAGCAGTGATCCTTCGGGAAGGGAGGGCACCGGGGAGCTGTTTTTT. Amino acids: CASSDPSGREGTGELFF.

The rearrangement joins TRBV7-9 to TRBJ2-1; no definite D call. The germline gives CDR1 SEHNR, CDR2 FQNEAQ (reference sequence). This CDR3 is built from 13 residues. V was pared by 1 base and J by 12 bases, with 13 bases between. CDR3 sequence (DNA): TGTGCCAGCAGCTTAGACAGTTCCATCTGGCAGTTCTTC. Protein sequence: CASSLDSSIWQFF.

This sequence joins TRBV5-1 and TRBJ2-7; 8 bases align to TRBD1. This CDR3 contains 14 residues. V gave up 4 bases and J gave up 4 bases; unmatched junction bases: 7. Germline values: CDR1 SGHRS, CDR2 YFSETQ. The CDR3 region has the DNA TGCGCCAGCAGCCCGGAGGACAGGGTATACGAGCAGTACTTC. Protein: CASSPEDRVYEQYF.

This clone was counted once. The chain joins TRBV10-3 to TRBJ2-7; 14 nucleotides match TRBD2. This CDR3 comprises 14 residues. V was pared by 4 bases and J by 5 bases, with 1 base of the junction left unmatched. Germline CDR1 is ENHRY and CDR2 is SYGVKD. The CDR3 reads CAISATSGRDEQYF. CDR3 in DNA: TGTGCCATCAGTGCGACTAGCGGGAGGGACGAGCAGTACTTC.

This rearrangement joins TRBV19 to TRBJ1-2; D gene ambiguous. The CDR3 has 14 residues. In germline, CDR1 is LNHDA, CDR2 SQIVND (reference sequence). V lost 5 bases to trimming and J lost 4 bases, with 14 bases between them. The CDR3 region is CASSPGAPLYGYTF. In DNA, the CDR3 is TGTGCCAGTAGTCCCGGTGCACCACTCTATGGCTACACCTTC. Full variable domain (rest looked up from reference TRBV19 and TRBJ1-2): DGGITQSPKYLFRKEGQNVTLSCEQNLNHDAMYWYRQDPGQGLRLIYYSQIVNDFQKGDIAEGYSVSREKKESFPLTVTSAQKNPTAFYLCASSPGAPLYGYTFGSGTRLTVV.

The genes are TRBV2 and TRBJ2-7; D is unresolved. The CDR3 consists of 13 residues. Germline CDR1 and CDR2: SNHLY and FYNNEI. The V end lost 4 bases, the J end lost 3 bases, and 10 bases lay between the germline ends. CDR3 nucleotides: TGTGCCAGCAGTGGGCTAGTGGGCTACGAGCAGTACTTC. This translates into CASSGLVGYEQYF.

The chain joins TRBV7-9 to TRBJ2-5, with 11 bases lining up with TRBD1. CDR3 length: 15 amino acids. Trimming cost V 6 bases and J 4 bases; bases outside gene matches: 7. CDR1 SEHNR and CDR2 FQNEAQ come from the germline V gene (reference sequence). Here the CDR3 reads CASRTGQGVGETQYF. CDR3 DNA sequence: TGTGCCAGCAGAACGGGACAGGGGGTGGGAGAGACCCAGTACTTC.

This chain uses TRBV2 with TRBJ1-1, with a possible D match to TRBD1 (5 bases). Germline CDR1 and CDR2: SNHLY and FYNNEI. V lost 11 bases and J 1 base, leaving 17 bases between the germline ends. The CDR3 has 14 amino acids. The CDR3 loop reads CAVPMGGSNTEAFF. The CDR3 DNA sequence: TGTGCCGTCCCTATGGGGGGATCGAACACTGAAGCTTTCTTT.

The rearrangement links TRBV28 to TRBJ2-2; the D gene is possibly TRBD2 (7 bases). Per germline, CDR1 MDHEN and CDR2 SYDVKM. The CDR3 is 16 residues long. The V and J ends lost 3 bases and 4 bases respectively, with 15 bases between them. CDR3 nucleotides: TGTGCCAGCAGTTTGTATCGGGGGGCGGGCACCGGGGAGCTGTTTTTT. Its protein product is CASSLYRGAGTGELFF.

This chain joins TRBV28 and TRBJ1-5; 12 nucleotides match TRBD1. The CDR3 covers 18 residues. Trimming cost V 7 bases and J 2 bases; bases outside gene matches: 12. Germline loops: CDR1 MDHEN, CDR2 SYDVKM. CDR3 in DNA: TGTGCCAGCAACCTGGGCGGGACAGGGGGCTTAGGCAATCAGCCCCAGCATTTT. Its protein product is CASNLGGTGGLGNQPQHF.

The chain links TRBV10-3 to TRBJ1-1, with a tentative D call TRBD1 (5 bases). CDR1 is ENHRY, CDR2 SYGVKD, per germline. The CDR3 runs to 17 residues. Between the trimmed V and J ends, which lost 0 bases and 3 bases, there was a span of 17 bases. The CDR3 nucleotides are TGTGCCATCAGTGAGTCGGAGGGGCCCAGATTATACACTGAAGCTTTCTTT. Protein: CAISESEGPRLYTEAFF.

The gene calls are TRBV30 and TRBJ2-1; 14 bases map to TRBD2. CDR3 length: 16 amino acids. Germline V gene lookup returns CDR1 GTSNPN and CDR2 SVGIG (reference sequence). J lost 7 bases, V lost 2 bases, and 7 bases had no gene match. CDR3 amino acids: CAWSSSGTSGRNEQFF. For the CDR3, the DNA is TGTGCCTGGAGTTCGTCCGGGACTAGCGGGAGAAATGAGCAGTTCTTC.

This chain links TRBV6-1 with TRBJ1-1, with D uncertain. Trimming removed 2 bases from V and 9 bases from J, with 10 bases in between. CDR1 is MNHNS and CDR2 is SASEGT in the germline V gene. There are 12 residues in the CDR3. CDR3 coding DNA: TGTGCCAGCAGTGAACCGGCAGGAAAAGCTTTCTTT. Its protein is CASSEPAGKAFF.

V and J are TRBV6-6 and TRBJ1-4, with a tentative D call TRBD1 (5 bases). CDR1 is MNHNY, CDR2 SVGAGI, per germline (reference sequence). The V end was cut by 8 bases, the J end by 3 bases, with 13 bases between. This CDR3 spans 14 amino acids. Here the CDR3 reads CASAITGANEKLFF. DNA of the CDR3: TGTGCCAGCGCCATAACAGGCGCTAATGAAAAACTGTTTTTT.

The chain has TRBV7-9 and TRBJ1-1; D is perhaps TRBD1 (5 bases). The CDR3 extends over 12 amino acids. Germline values: CDR1 SEHNR, CDR2 FQNEAQ (reference sequence). Between the trimmed V and J ends, which lost 3 bases and 7 bases, there was a span of 9 bases. The CDR3 region has the DNA TGTGCCAGCAGCTTTCTAACAGGTGAAGCTTTCTTT. The encoded protein is CASSFLTGEAFF.

The V and J genes are TRBV27 and TRBJ2-5, with 9 bases matching TRBD2. The J segment lost 4 bases and the V segment lost 4 bases, leaving 4 bases of the junction unmatched. CDR1 and CDR2 (germline): MNHEY, SMNVEV (reference sequence). This CDR3 has 14 amino acids. The CDR3 coding sequence is TGTGCCAGCAGTTCCGGACTAGCGAGAGAGACCCAGTACTTC. Translated, it gives CASSSGLARETQYF.

V usage is TRBV9 and J usage is TRBJ1-1, with 9 bases identical to TRBD1. Trimming cost V 3 bases and J 3 bases; bases outside gene matches: 3. Germline V gene data show CDR1 as SGDLS and CDR2 as YYNGEE. The CDR3 extends over 14 amino acids. The CDR3: CASSGQGGHTEAFF. CDR3 DNA: TGTGCCAGCAGCGGACAGGGGGGGCACACTGAAGCTTTCTTT.